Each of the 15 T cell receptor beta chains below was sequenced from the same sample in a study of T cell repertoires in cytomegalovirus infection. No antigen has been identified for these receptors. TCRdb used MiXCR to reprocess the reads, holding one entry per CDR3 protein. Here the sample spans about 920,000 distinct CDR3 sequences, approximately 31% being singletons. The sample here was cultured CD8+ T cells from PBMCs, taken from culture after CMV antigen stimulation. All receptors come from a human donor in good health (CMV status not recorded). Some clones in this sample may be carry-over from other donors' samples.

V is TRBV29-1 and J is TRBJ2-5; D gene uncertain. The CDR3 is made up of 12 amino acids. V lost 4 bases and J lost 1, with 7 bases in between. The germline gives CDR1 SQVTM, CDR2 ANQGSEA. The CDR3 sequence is CSVVQLQETQYF. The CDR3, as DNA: TGCAGCGTTGTACAGCTCCAAGAGACCCAGTACTTC.

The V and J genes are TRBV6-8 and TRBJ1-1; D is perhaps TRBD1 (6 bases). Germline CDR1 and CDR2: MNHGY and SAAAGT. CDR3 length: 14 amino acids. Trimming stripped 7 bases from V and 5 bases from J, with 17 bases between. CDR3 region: CASTPWGAGTEAFF. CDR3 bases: TGTGCCAGCACCCCTTGGGGGGCGGGAACTGAAGCTTTCTTT.

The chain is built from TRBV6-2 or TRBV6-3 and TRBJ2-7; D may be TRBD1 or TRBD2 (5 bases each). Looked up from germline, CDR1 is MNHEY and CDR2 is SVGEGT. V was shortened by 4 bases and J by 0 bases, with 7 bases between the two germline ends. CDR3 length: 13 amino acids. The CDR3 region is CASSWGFSYEQYV. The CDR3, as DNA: TGTGCCAGCAGTTGGGGGTTCTCCTACGAGCAGTACGTC.

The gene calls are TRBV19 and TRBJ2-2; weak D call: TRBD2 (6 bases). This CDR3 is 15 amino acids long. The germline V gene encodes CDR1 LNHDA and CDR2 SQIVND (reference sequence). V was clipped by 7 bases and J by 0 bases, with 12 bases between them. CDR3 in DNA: TGTGCCAGTACCCTGGCGGGACCGAACACCGGGGAGCTGTTTTTT. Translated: CASTLAGPNTGELFF.

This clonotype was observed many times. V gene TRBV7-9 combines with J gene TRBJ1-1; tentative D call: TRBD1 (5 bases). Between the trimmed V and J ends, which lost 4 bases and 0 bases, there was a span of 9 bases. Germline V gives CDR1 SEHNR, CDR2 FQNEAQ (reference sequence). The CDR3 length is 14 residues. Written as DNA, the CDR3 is TGTGCCAGCAGCTCCAGGGCGATGAACACTGAAGCTTTCTTT. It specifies CASSSRAMNTEAFF.

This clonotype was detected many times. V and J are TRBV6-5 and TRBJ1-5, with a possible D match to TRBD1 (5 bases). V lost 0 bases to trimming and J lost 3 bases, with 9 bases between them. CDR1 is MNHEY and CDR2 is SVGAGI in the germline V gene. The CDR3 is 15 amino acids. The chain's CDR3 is CASSYSSGSNQPQHF. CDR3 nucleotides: TGTGCCAGCAGTTACTCGTCAGGGTCCAATCAGCCCCAGCATTTT.

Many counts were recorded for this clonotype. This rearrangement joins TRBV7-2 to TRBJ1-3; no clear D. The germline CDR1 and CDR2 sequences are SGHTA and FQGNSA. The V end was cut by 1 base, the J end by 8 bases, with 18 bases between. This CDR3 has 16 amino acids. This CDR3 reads CASSLVADPKRYTIYF. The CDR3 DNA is TGTGCCAGCAGCTTAGTTGCGGACCCGAAGCGTTACACCATATATTTT. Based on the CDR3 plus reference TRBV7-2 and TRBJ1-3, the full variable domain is GAGVSQSPSNKVTEKGKDVELRCDPISGHTALYWYRQSLGQGLEFLIYFQGNSAPDKSGLPSDRFSAERTGGSVSTLTIQRTQQEDSAVYLCASSLVADPKRYTIYFGEGSWLTVV.

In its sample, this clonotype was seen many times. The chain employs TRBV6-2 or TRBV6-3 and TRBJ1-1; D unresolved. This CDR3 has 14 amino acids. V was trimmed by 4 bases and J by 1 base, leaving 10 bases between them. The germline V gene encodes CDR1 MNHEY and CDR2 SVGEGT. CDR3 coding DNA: TGTGCCAGCAGTTTAAGTTCGACGAACACTGAAGCTTTCTTT. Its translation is CASSLSSTNTEAFF.

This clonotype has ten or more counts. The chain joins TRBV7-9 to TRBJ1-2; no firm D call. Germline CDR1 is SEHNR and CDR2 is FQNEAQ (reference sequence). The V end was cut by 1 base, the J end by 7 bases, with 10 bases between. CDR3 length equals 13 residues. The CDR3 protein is CASSLGGKSGYTF. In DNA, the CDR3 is TGTGCCAGCAGCTTAGGCGGGAAGAGTGGCTACACCTTC.

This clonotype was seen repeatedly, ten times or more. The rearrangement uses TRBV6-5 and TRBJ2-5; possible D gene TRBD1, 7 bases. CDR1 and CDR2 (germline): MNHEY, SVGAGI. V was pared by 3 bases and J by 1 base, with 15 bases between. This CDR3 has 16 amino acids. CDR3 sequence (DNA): TGTGCCAGCAGTTATATCTCAGGGGGGTTCCAAGAGACCCAGTACTTC. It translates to CASSYISGGFQETQYF.

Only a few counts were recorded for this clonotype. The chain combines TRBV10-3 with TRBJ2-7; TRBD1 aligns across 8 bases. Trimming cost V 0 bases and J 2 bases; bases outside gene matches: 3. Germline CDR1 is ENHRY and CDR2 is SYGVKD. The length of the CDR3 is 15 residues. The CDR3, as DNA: TGTGCCATCAGTGAGTCCGGACAGGGTACCTACGAGCAGTACTTC. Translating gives CAISESGQGTYEQYF.

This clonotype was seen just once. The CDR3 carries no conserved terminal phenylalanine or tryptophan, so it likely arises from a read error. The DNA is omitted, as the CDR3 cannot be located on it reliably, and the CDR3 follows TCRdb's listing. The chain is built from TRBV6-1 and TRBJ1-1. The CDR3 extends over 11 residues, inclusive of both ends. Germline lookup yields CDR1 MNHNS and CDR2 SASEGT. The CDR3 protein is CASSERFDPLI.

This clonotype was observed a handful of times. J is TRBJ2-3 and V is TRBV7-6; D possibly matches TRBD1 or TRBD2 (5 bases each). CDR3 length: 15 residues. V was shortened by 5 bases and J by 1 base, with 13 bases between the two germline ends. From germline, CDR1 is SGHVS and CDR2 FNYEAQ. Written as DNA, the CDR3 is TGTGCCAGCAGCCCCAGGGACCAGGGCACAGATACGCAGTATTTT. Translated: CASSPRDQGTDTQYF. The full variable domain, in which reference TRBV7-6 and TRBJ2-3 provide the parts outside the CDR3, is GAGVSQSPRYKVTKRGQDVALRCDPISGHVSLYWYRQALGQGPEFLTYFNYEAQQDKSGLPNDRFSAERPEGSISTLTIQRTEQRDSAMYRCASSPRDQGTDTQYFGPGTRLTVL.

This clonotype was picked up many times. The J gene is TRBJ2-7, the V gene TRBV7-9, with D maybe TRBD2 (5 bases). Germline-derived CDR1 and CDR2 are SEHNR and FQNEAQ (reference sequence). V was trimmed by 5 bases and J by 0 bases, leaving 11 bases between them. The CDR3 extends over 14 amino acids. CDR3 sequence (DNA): TGTGCCAGCAGCGAGACGGGAAGCTCCTACGAGCAGTACTTC. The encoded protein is CASSETGSSYEQYF. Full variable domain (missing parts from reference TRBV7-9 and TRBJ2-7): DTGVSQNPRHKITKRGQNVTFRCDPISEHNRLYWYRQTLGQGPEFLTYFQNEAQLEKSRLLSDRFSAERPKGSFSTLEIQRTEQGDSAMYLCASSETGSSYEQYFGPGTRLTVT.

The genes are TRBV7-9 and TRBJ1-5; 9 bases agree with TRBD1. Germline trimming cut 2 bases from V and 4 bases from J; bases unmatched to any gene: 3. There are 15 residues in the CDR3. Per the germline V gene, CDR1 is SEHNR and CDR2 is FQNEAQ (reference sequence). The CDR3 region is CASSLSGTGNQPQHF. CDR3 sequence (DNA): TGTGCCAGCAGCTTATCAGGGACAGGGAATCAGCCCCAGCATTTT.